The sequence of this T cell receptor beta chain was determined in a study of identical twins. Study-wide points: Carriage of fewer insertions was seen in abundant cord blood beta clonotypes, whereas memory repertoires showed none. Modeled out-of-frame TCR alpha sharing in monozygotic twins fell below observed levels.

Addition of a universal primer site occurred through template switching, and cDNA carried unique molecular identifiers. MiXCR, applied by TCRdb to the 5' RACE reads, yields one record per CDR3 protein. The data show approximately 500,000 distinct CDR3 sequences, approximately 24% seen once. Turning to this clonotype: As yet, its antigen is unknown.

The germline V gene encodes CDR1 MNHEY and CDR2 SVGAGI. With 3 bases clipped from V and 10 bases from J, the junction kept 9 bases outside the gene matches. This CDR3 has 14 residues. This sample was also put to use in a study of T cells expressing NK-cell markers.

Sequencing used CD4+ T cells sorted from blood. This receptor was identified in a woman under 30 in good health. This chain joins TRBV6-5 and TRBJ2-1, with 7 bases fitting TRBD2. This chain's CDR3 is CASSYRVSGGEQFF. For the CDR3, the DNA is TGTGCCAGCAGTTATCGGGTCTCCGGGGGGGAGCAGTTCTTC.